This TCR beta chain appears in the sequencing data of a study of CD8 T cells in Susac syndrome. Study summary: Intravenous immunoglobulin alone or corticosteroids were being given to patients with Susac syndrome at blood draw, unless they were therapy-naive.

The CDR3 covers 15 residues. Trimming took 5 bases from V and 5 from J; bases not matched to a gene: 9. Germline V gives CDR1 MNHEY, CDR2 SMNVEV (reference sequence). Blood CD8+ and CD4+ T cells underwent high-throughput TCR beta sequencing. Negative isolation was applied to CD8+ and CD4+ T cells, and FACS enrichment was applied to TEMRA cells. The RNA input was roughly 0.45 to 1 ug, and it was reverse transcribed with random hexamers. MiXCR, applied by TCRdb to the immunoSEQ multiplex PCR reads, yields one record per CDR3 protein. Of about 180,000 distinct CDR3 sequences in the sample, around 94% were seen once.

This sequence originates from a human donor with Susac syndrome. Specimen: CD4+ T cells from PBMCs. The chain joins TRBV27 to TRBJ1-1, with 9 nucleotides matching TRBD1. In DNA, the CDR3 is TGTGCCAGCAGTCAAACACAGGGGGCGCGTACTGAAGCTTTCTTT. It yields the protein CASSQTQGARTEAFF.